Listed here are 15 T cell receptor beta chains from one sample, sequenced in a study of T cell repertoires in cytomegalovirus infection. TCRdb itself ran the reads through MiXCR, one entry per CDR3 protein. The sample contains about 890,000 distinct CDR3 sequences, 25% to 40% of which appear only once. Their target antigens are unknown. The sequenced sample was cultured CD8+ T cells from PBMCs, obtained from culture after CMV antigen stimulation. These receptors all come from a human donor in good health (CMV status not recorded). Some clones in this sample may be carry-over from other donors' samples.

This clonotype was detected only a few times. The chain has TRBV28 and TRBJ2-3, with D possibly TRBD1 on 5 matching bases. Trimming cost V 3 bases and J 3 bases, with 13 bases left between them. Germline CDR1 and CDR2: MDHEN and SYDVKM. The CDR3 totals 15 residues. Here the CDR3 reads CASSFLSGATDTQYF. The CDR3 DNA sequence: TGTGCCAGCAGTTTTCTATCTGGGGCTACAGATACGCAGTATTTT. The variable domain in full, with the rest retrieved from reference TRBV28 and TRBJ2-3, is DVKVTQSSRYLVKRTGEKVFLECVQDMDHENMFWYRQDPGLGLRLIYFSYDVKMKEKGDIPEGYSVSREKKERFSLILESASTNQTSMYLCASSFLSGATDTQYFGPGTRLTVL.

The V and J genes are TRBV29-1 and TRBJ2-1, with a tentative D call TRBD2 (5 bases). V lost 3 bases and J lost 7, with 7 bases in between. The CDR3 consists of 11 residues. Germline values: CDR1 SQVTM, CDR2 ANQGSEA. CDR3 DNA sequence: TGCAGCGTTGAGGGAGAGAATGAGCAGTTCTTC. Translation: CSVEGENEQFF.

This clonotype was recorded a few times. The rearrangement links TRBV12-3 or TRBV12-4 to TRBJ1-2; D may be TRBD1 (5 bases). The CDR3 length is 14 residues. The ends were cut back, 3 bases at V and 2 bases at J, with 10 bases in the middle. As DNA, the CDR3 is TGTGCCAGCAGTTTCGGGACGGTAAACTATGGCTACACCTTC. Amino acids: CASSFGTVNYGYTF.

About this clonotype: Compared with germline, one end of the junction differs, possibly owing to a read error. CDR3 residues: CASSSDLYQETKYF. The DNA for the CDR3 is TGTGCCAGCAGCTCTGACCTGTACCAAGAGACCAAGTACTTC. J is TRBJ2-5 and V is TRBV7-2; D ambiguous. Germline CDR1 and CDR2: SGHTA and FQGNSA. The CDR3 is 14 residues long. The whole variable domain, remainder taken from reference TRBV7-2 and TRBJ2-5, is GAGVSQSPSNKVTEKGKDVELRCDPISGHTALYWYRQSLGQGLEFLIYFQGNSAPDKSGLPSDRFSAERTGGSVSTLTIQRTQQEDSAVYLCASSSDLYQETKYFGPGTRLLVL.

The chain has TRBV5-6 and TRBJ2-7; 9 positions agree with TRBD1. CDR1 and CDR2 (germline): SGHDT, YYEEEE. V lost 4 bases and J lost 6; bases outside the gene matches: 8. This CDR3 spans 14 amino acids. The CDR3 bases are TGTGCCAGCAGCCCGGGACAGGGAAGGGGCGAGCAGTACGTC. The encoded protein is CASSPGQGRGEQYV.

This clonotype was seen more than once but under ten times. V gene TRBV19 combines with J gene TRBJ1-1, with 9 bases fitting TRBD1. V lost 8 bases to trimming and J lost 4 bases; unmatched junction nucleotides: 5. CDR1 LNHDA and CDR2 SQIVND come from the germline V gene (reference sequence). The CDR3 has 13 amino acids. The CDR3, as DNA: TGTGCCAGTCAACAGGGGGCTTTCACTGAAGCTTTCTTT. It encodes CASQQGAFTEAFF.

This clonotype was seen more than once but under ten times. The chain has TRBV27 and TRBJ2-7; 9 bases are shared with TRBD2. Germline V gene data show CDR1 as MNHEY and CDR2 as SMNVEV (reference sequence). The CDR3 extends over 15 amino acids. The V gene end was trimmed by 3 bases and the J gene end by 2 bases; junction bases not matched to a gene: 5. The DNA of the CDR3 is TGTGCCAGCAGTTTCGAGGCGGGGGGGCCCTACGAGCAGTACTTC. It encodes CASSFEAGGPYEQYF.

This clonotype has a single count. Mismatch with germline at one junction end may stem from a read error. The V and J genes are TRBV19 and TRBJ2-1; tentatively, D is TRBD1 or TRBD2 (5 bases each). This CDR3 comprises 15 residues. Per germline, CDR1 LNHDA and CDR2 SQIVND (reference sequence). As DNA, the CDR3 is TGTGTCAGTACCTTAACACGGGGACGACACAATGAGCAGTTCTTC. It codes for CVSTLTRGRHNEQFF.

A few counts support this clonotype. V usage is TRBV29-1 and J usage is TRBJ2-2; 9 bases align to TRBD1. CDR1 and CDR2 from the germline V gene are SQVTM and ANQGSEA. The CDR3 is made up of 16 amino acids. The V gene end was trimmed by 7 bases and the J gene end by 5 bases; junction bases not matched to a gene: 14. The CDR3 nucleotides are TGCAGCGCGACACAGGGGGCGAATTCCAATACCGGGGAGCTGTTTTTT. This codes for CSATQGANSNTGELFF.

This chain uses TRBV13 with TRBJ2-7; no clear D gene. The CDR3 is 14 amino acids. The germline CDR1 and CDR2 sequences are PRHDT and FYEKMQ (reference sequence). The germline V and J ends were trimmed by 8 bases and 3 bases, with 17 bases remaining between them. The CDR3 loop is CASAKSRRNYEQYF. In DNA, the CDR3 is TGTGCCAGCGCCAAATCGAGACGGAACTACGAGCAGTACTTC.

There are a few counts of this clonotype. This chain links TRBV6-6 with TRBJ1-1; no definite D call. The germline V gene has CDR1 MNHNY and CDR2 SVGAGI (reference sequence). V lost 7 bases, J lost 5 bases, and 17 bases lay in between. The CDR3 extends over 14 amino acids. The CDR3 spells CASTLGSISTEAFF. The CDR3 DNA reads TGTGCCAGCACCCTAGGTAGTATATCAACTGAAGCTTTCTTT.

This clonotype showed up just once. This rearrangement joins TRBV7-4 to TRBJ2-3, with 7 bases identical to TRBD1. The CDR3 is 14 residues long. V lost 9 bases and J lost 2; bases outside the gene matches: 8. Germline lookup yields CDR1 SGHVT and CDR2 SQSDAQ. The CDR3 nucleotides are TGTGCCAGTGCCGGACAGGCTTACACAGATACGCAGTATTTT. Residues: CASAGQAYTDTQYF.

On this clonotype itself: Since no conserved phenylalanine or tryptophan closes the CDR3, a read error is the likely cause. The DNA is omitted, as the CDR3 cannot be located on it reliably, and the CDR3 follows TCRdb's listing. The rearrangement joins TRBV7-2 to TRBJ2-5; the table names TRBD2, a call not compared with the DNA. Germline V gives CDR1 SGHTA, CDR2 FQGNSA. The CDR3 is 11 residues long, ends included. CDR3 protein: CASSFRPALRV.

This chain links TRBV19 with TRBJ1-2; 8 nucleotides line up with TRBD1. From germline, CDR1 is LNHDA and CDR2 SQIVND (reference sequence). CDR3 length: 14 residues. Trimming took 3 bases from V and 4 from J; bases not matched to a gene: 4. CDR3 DNA: TGTGCCAGTAGTATCCGGACAGGGAGCTATGGCTACACCTTC. Translation: CASSIRTGSYGYTF.

This clonotype was detected ten times or more. The chain joins TRBV27 to TRBJ1-5, with unresolved D. The V gene's germline CDR1 is MNHEY and CDR2 SMNVEV (reference sequence). V shed 3 bases and J shed 6 bases, with 12 bases lying between them. There are 14 residues in the CDR3. CDR3: CASSFGVGGQPQHF. CDR3 nucleotide sequence: TGTGCCAGCAGTTTTGGGGTTGGAGGTCAGCCCCAGCATTTT.